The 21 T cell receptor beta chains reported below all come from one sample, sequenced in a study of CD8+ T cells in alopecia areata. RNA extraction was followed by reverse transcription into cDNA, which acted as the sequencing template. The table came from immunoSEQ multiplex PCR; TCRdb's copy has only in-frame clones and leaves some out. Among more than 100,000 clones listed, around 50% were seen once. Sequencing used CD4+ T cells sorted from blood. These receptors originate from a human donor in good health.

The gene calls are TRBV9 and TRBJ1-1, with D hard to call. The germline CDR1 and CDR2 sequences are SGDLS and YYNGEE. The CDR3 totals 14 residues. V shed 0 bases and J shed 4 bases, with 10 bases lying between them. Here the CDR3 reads CASSVDSRSTEAFF. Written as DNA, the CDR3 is TGTGCCAGCAGCGTAGACAGTCGTAGCACTGAAGCTTTCTTT.

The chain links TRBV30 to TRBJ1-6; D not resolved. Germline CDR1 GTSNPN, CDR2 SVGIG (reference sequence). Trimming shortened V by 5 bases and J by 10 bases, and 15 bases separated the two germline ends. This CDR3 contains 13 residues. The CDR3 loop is CAWRVELWSPLHF. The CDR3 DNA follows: TGTGCCTGGCGAGTGGAGCTTTGGTCACCCCTCCACTTT.

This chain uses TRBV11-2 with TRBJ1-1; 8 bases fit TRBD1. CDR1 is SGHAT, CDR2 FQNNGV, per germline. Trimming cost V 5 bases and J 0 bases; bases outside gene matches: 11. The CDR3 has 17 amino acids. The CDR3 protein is CASSPNHRGQVNTEAFF. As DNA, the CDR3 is TGTGCCAGCAGCCCCAACCACCGGGGACAGGTGAACACTGAAGCTTTCTTT.

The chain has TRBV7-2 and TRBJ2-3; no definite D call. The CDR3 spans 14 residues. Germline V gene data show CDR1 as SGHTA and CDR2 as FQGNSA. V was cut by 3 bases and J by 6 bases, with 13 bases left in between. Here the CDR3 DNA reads TGTGCCAGCAGCTTCCGGGCAGCACTCGATACGCAGTATTTT. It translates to CASSFRAALDTQYF.

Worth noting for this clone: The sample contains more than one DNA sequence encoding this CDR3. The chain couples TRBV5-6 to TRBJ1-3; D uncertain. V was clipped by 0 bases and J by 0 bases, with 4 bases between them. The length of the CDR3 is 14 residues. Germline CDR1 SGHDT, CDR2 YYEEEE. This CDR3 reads CASSLDLSGNTIYF. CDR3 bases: TGTGCCAGCAGCTTGGATCTCTCTGGAAACACCATATATTTT.

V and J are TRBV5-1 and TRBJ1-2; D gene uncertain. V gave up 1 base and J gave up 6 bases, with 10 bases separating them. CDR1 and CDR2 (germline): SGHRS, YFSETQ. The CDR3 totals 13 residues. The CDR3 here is CASSLSRENGYTF. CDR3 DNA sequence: TGCGCCAGCAGCTTGTCAAGGGAAAATGGCTACACCTTC. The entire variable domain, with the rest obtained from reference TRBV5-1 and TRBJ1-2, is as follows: KAGVTQTPRYLIKTRGQQVTLSCSPISGHRSVSWYQQTPGQGLQFLFEYFSETQRNKGNFPGRFSGRQFSNSRSEMNVSTLELGDSALYLCASSLSRENGYTFGSGTRLTVV.

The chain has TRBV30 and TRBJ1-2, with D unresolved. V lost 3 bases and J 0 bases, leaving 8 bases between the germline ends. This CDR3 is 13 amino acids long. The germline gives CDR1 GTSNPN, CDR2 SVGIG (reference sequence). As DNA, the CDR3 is TGTGCCTGGAGCGATTGGTCTAACTATGGCTACACCTTC. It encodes CAWSDWSNYGYTF.

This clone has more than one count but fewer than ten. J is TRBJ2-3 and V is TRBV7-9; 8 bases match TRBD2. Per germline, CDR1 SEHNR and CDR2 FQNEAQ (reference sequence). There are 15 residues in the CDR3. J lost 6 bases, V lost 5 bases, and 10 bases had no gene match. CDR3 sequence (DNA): TGTGCCAGCAGCGTCCAGCGGGGGAGCCTGGATACGCAGTATTTT. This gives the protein CASSVQRGSLDTQYF.

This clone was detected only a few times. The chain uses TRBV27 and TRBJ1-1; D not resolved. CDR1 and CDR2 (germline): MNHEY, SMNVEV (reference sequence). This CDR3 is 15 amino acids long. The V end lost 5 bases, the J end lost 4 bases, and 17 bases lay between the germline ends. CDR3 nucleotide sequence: TGTGCCAGCAGTCCTTGGCCTTCGCCGGGCACTGAAGCTTTCTTT. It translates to CASSPWPSPGTEAFF.

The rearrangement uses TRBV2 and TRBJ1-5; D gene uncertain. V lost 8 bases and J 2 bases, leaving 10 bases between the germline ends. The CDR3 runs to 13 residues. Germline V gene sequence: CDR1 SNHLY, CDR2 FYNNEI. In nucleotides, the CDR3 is TGTGCCAGCTCGGTTGAGGGCAATCAGCCCCAGCATTTT. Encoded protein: CASSVEGNQPQHF.

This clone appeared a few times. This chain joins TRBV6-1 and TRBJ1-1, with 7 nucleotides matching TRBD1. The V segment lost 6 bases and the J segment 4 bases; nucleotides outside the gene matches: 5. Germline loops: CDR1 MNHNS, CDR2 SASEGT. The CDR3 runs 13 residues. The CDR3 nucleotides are TGTGCCAGCAGAAGACAGGGCATCACTGAAGCTTTCTTT. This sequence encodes CASRRQGITEAFF.

For the CDR3, the DNA is TGTGCCAGCAGCGCATACTACGAGCAGTACTTC. Its translation is CASSAYYEQYF. The chain couples TRBV5-6 to TRBJ2-7, with D unclear. Germline loops: CDR1 SGHDT, CDR2 YYEEEE. CDR3 length equals 11 residues. V lost 4 bases and J 3 bases, leaving 5 bases between the germline ends.

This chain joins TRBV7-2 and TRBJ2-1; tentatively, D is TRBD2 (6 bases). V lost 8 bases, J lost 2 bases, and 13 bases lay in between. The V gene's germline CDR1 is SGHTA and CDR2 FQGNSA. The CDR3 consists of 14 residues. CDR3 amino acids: CASGDFETYNEQFF. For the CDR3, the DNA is TGTGCCAGCGGGGACTTCGAGACCTACAATGAGCAGTTCTTC.

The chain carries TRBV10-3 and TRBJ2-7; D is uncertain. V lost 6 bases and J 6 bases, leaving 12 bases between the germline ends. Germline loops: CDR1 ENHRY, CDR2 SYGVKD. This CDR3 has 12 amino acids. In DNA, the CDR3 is TGTGCCATCAGCAGACCGTCGAGCGAGCAGTACTTC. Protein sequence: CAISRPSSEQYF.

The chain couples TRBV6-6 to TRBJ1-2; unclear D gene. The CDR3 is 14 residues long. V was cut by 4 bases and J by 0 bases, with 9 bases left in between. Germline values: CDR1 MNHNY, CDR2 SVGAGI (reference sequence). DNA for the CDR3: TGTGCCAGCAGTTTTAGAGGATCTAACTATGGCTACACCTTC. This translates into CASSFRGSNYGYTF.

Here the CDR3 DNA reads TGCGCCAGCAGCCAGTACAGGGCGGGCGGCTACACCTTC. Its translation is CASSQYRAGGYTF. The rearrangement uses TRBV5-1 and TRBJ1-2; D might be TRBD1 (6 bases). V was clipped by 4 bases and J by 8 bases, with 15 bases between them. From germline, CDR1 is SGHRS and CDR2 YFSETQ. This CDR3 has 13 residues.

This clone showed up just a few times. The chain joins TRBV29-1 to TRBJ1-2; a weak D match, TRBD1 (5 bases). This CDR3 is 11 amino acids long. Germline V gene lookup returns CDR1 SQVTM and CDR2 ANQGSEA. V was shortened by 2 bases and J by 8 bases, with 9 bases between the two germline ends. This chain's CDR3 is CSVEIGAGYTF. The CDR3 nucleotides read TGCAGCGTTGAAATAGGGGCGGGCTACACCTTC.

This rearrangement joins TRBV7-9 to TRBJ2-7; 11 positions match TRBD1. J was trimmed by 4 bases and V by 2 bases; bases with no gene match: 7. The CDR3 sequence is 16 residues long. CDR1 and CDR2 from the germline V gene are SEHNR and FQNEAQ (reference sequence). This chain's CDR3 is CASSLTPGQGVYEQYF. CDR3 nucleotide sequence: TGTGCCAGCAGCTTAACCCCGGGACAGGGGGTTTACGAGCAGTACTTC.

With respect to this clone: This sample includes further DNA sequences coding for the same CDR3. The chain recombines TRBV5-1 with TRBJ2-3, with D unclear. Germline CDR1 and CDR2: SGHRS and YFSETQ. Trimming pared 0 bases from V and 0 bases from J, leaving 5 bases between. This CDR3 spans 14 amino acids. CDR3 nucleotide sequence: TGCGCCAGCAGCTTGGCCGGGAGCACAGATACGCAGTATTTT. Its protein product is CASSLAGSTDTQYF.

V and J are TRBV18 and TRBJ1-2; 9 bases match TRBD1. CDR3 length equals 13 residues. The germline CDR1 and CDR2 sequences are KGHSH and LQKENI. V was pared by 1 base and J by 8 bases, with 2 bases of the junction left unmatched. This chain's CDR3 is CASSPRTGEGYTF. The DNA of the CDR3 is TGTGCCAGCTCACCACGGACAGGGGAGGGCTACACCTTC.

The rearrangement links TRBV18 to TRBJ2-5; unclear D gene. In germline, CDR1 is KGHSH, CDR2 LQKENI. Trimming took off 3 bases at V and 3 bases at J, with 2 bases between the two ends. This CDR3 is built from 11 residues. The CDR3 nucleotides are TGTGCCAGCTCACCGGAAGAGACCCAGTACTTC. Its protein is CASSPEETQYF.